Listed below are T cell receptor beta chains from one sample, sequenced in a study of blood T cell repertoires in COVID-19. Profiled with immunoSEQ multiplex PCR; TCRdb holds only in-frame clones, not every one. This table holds just over 250,000 clones, around 90% found once. The sequencing input was peripheral blood. These receptor sequences come from a man aged 55 to 69 who had recovered from COVID-19. Each CDR3 is given with its conserved first and last residue. The D gene is left open where the match is weak. Clone sizes are given selectively: once, few, many, or a class where the clone is expanded.

clone_size | j_call | d_call | v_call | cdr3_aa | cdr3_nt
- | TRBJ2-2 | - | TRBV6-5 | CASSPTTANTGELFF | TGTGCCAGCAGCCCCACGACAGCGAACACCGGGGAGCTGTTTTTT
- | TRBJ1-5 | TRBD1 | TRBV24-1 | CATRGTDSNQPQHF | TGTGCCACCAGGGGGACAGATAGCAATCAGCCCCAGCATTTT
once | TRBJ2-2 | TRBD2 | TRBV24-1 | CATSVGRGANTGELFF | TGTGCCACCAGTGTCGGGCGGGGGGCAAACACCGGGGAGCTGTTTTTT
- | TRBJ2-7 | - | TRBV7-9 | CASSLAGGYEQYF | TGTGCCAGCAGCTTAGCAGGGGGCTACGAGCAGTACTTC
- | TRBJ1-1 | TRBD1 | TRBV19 | CASSTWTGLTEAFF | TGTGCCAGTAGTACCTGGACAGGGTTGACTGAAGCTTTCTTT
- | TRBJ1-5 | - | TRBV3-1/TRBV3-2 | CASSQALMQPQHF | TGTGCCAGCAGCCAAGCGTTAATGCAGCCCCAGCATTTT
- | TRBJ1-2 | TRBD1 | TRBV19 | CASSKGQELYGYTF | TGTGCCAGTAGTAAAGGACAGGAGCTCTATGGCTACACCTTC
- | TRBJ2-3 | - | TRBV7-2 | CASAGYESDTQYF | TGTGCCAGCGCGGGGTACGAATCAGATACGCAGTATTTT
many | TRBJ1-1 | TRBD1 | TRBV10-3 | CATSQGRVTEAFF | TGTGCCACTTCACAGGGGAGAGTCACTGAAGCTTTCTTT
- | TRBJ2-3 | - | TRBV6-5 | CASSRGDTQYF | TGTGCCAGCAGTAGGGGAGATACGCAGTATTTT
- | TRBJ1-3 | - | TRBV19 | CASSPLNSLSGNTIYF | TGTGCCAGTAGTCCCCTGAACAGCCTCTCTGGAAACACCATATATTTT
- | TRBJ1-1 | - | TRBV7-3 | CASSLMPGGANTEAFF | TGTGCCAGCAGCTTAATGCCGGGTGGGGCGAACACTGAAGCTTTCTTT
- | TRBJ2-1 | - | TRBV7-3 | CASSQTSREHNEQFF | TGTGCCAGCAGCCAGACTTCTAGGGAGCACAATGAGCAGTTCTTC
- | TRBJ1-6 | TRBD1 | TRBV18 | CASSPGQGGSPLHF | TGTGCCAGCTCACCCGGACAGGGTGGGTCACCCCTCCACTTT
few | TRBJ1-5 | TRBD1 | TRBV7-8 | CASSLDRPGQGGWQPQHF | TGTGCCAGCAGCTTAGACCGTCCGGGACAGGGAGGTTGGCAGCCCCAGCATTTT